In this sample, the clone carrying this T cell receptor (beta chain) turned up a few times. Its matching antigen is unknown. This CDR3 region has 13 residues. Looked up from germline, CDR1 is SEHNR and CDR2 is FQNEAQ (reference sequence). The V gene lost 1 base and the J gene lost 9 bases, with 10 bases spanning the gap. The data were taken from a study of T cell repertoires in cytomegalovirus infection. Overall study context: HLA-B-restricted CMV epitopes that are well studied, plus recently identified HLA-C-restricted ones, were used by the study. Both CMV infection and a matching HLA type were indicated by public TCR beta signatures. Overall study results and limits: HLA-C-restricted CMV-specific TCR beta clonotypes were dominant in the ex vivo response. There were carriers of CMV plus the relevant HLA, and cumulative public TCR beta family frequency identified them.

A single record per CDR3 protein comes from TCRdb applying MiXCR to the reads. Of 750,000 to 900,000 distinct CDR3 sequences in the sample, almost 30% were seen once. Sequencing used cultured CD8+ T cells from PBMCs, obtained from culture after CMV antigen stimulation. The clonotype was recovered from a human donor in good health (CMV status not recorded). Some clones in this sample may be carry-over from other donors' samples. This rearrangement joins TRBV7-9 to TRBJ1-5, with D possibly TRBD1 on 6 matching bases. CDR3 amino acids: CASSLEGGGPQHF. The CDR3 nucleotides read TGTGCCAGCAGCTTAGAAGGGGGGGGGCCCCAGCATTTT.